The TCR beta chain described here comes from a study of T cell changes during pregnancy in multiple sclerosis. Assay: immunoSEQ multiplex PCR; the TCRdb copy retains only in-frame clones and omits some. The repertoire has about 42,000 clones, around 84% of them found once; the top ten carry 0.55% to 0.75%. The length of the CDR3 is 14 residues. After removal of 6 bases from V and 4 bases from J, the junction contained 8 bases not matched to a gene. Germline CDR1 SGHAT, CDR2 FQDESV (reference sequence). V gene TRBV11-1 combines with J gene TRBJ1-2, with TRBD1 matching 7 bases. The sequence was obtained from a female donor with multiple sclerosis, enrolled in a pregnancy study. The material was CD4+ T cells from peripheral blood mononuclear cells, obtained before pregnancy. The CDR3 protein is CASSSEWDSYGYTF. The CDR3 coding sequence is TGTGCCAGCAGTTCCGAATGGGACAGCTATGGCTACACCTTC.